This T cell receptor (beta chain) was sequenced in a study of T cells in narcolepsy. Study observations and caveats: Blood of same and different patients, but not healthy controls, reportedly held recurring autoreactive clonotypes. Comparing one patient's CSF and blood CD4+ clonotypes highlighted HCRT- and TRIB2-specific autoreactive clonotypes.

Using immunoSEQ multiplex PCR, the repertoire was profiled, and TCRdb retains in-frame clones only, with some absent. The sample contains about 27,000 clones, approximately 86% of which appear only once. The sample holds a few counts of this clone. Its antigen remains unknown. Source material: CD45RA- memory CD4+ T cells from PBMCs. The TCR comes from a human donor with narcolepsy.

The CDR3 protein is CSVNRGRTGELFF. The CDR3 DNA reads TGCAGCGTCAACAGGGGACGGACCGGGGAGCTGTTTTTT. V gene TRBV29-1 combines with J gene TRBJ2-2, with 7 positions matching TRBD1. Germline CDR1 reads SQVTM; CDR2 reads ANQGSEA. V trimming: 6 bases; J trimming: 5 bases; junction bases outside the gene matches: 6. The CDR3 runs to 13 residues.